This T cell receptor beta chain is from a study of tumor and adjacent non-tumor tissue in lung cancer (dated by TCRdb to about 2018). Regarding the complete study: The cohort included about a dozen adenocarcinoma, a couple of squamous cell carcinoma and 1 small cell lung cancer patients. The approximately 15 patients were aged roughly 30 to 80 years, included 10 men and 5 women, and had TNM stage I to III disease. A total of 95 million to 150 million productive TCRbeta reads were generated by sequencing, corresponding to an average of roughly 4 million reads per sample. Bulk TCRbeta repertoires were compared between lung tumor tissue and matched distant non-tumor lung tissue obtained from 15 lung cancer patients. TCRbeta CDR3 sequencing was performed on approximately 30 paired specimens, with one tumor sample and one normal lung sample collected per patient.

What the work shows at the level of the full study, not this receptor alone: TCR diversity was significantly higher in younger patients, and higher tumor TCR diversity was associated with shorter overall and disease-free survival. With only around 15 patients in the cohort, the authors noted that larger samples and more detailed clinical data are needed. Because peripheral blood was not sequenced, blood TCRbeta repertoires in the lung cancer patients of the study were not examined. Tumor tissue showed significantly higher TCR diversity (inverse Simpson) than normal lung tissue, at about 410 vs 180 (P = 0.0075, Mann-Whitney U test). In normal lung, the top 100 clones accounted for a significantly larger cumulative share of the repertoire than in tumor tissue. Neither the sequencing platform nor unique molecular identifiers are named or mentioned anywhere in the methods.

Bulk unsorted tissue served as the source for RNA extraction, and RNA quality was assessed using a NanoDrop ND-1000 and an Agilent 2100. The donors were newly diagnosed lung cancer patients admitted for thoracic surgery in China from August to November 2014 who had not received prior chemotherapy. Anyone who had undergone radiotherapy or chemotherapy before, or who had another cancer at the same time, was left out of the study. Pieces of surgical tissue measuring about 1-2 cm3 were kept in RNAlater solution and stored at -80 degrees C until use. Via the germline V gene (reference sequence), CDR1 is MNHNY and CDR2 SVGAGI. There are 15 amino acids in the CDR3, from cysteine to phenylalanine inclusive. Of the read, only the CDR3 DNA is kept; its 45 bases are in frame from base 1. Turning to this clonotype: What antigen it recognizes has not been identified. The junction departs from germline at one end; a sequencing error may be responsible.

Receptors were amplified or captured by multiplex PCR. Reads for this sample came from an Illumina HiSeq 2500. TCRbeta libraries were constructed through three rounds of nested PCR with primers (Table S4) according to protocols adapted from ARM-PCR. PCR products of 200-500 bp were gel-excised and purified with the QIAquick gel extraction kit before sequencing. In the source study's methods: Trimmomatic was used to clean the reads, FLASH was used to merge the reads into complete CDR3 sequences, and MiTCR was used to assign the reads to V(D)J germline segments. Clonal diversity was calculated as the inverse Simpson's index using VDJtools. In-frame sequences without a premature stop codon were defined as productive reads. TCRdb passed the public sequencing reads through fastp at Q25 and MiXCR, retaining productive beta sequences. Rows with a matching CDR3 protein are joined into one entry that keeps the most common DNA and genes. The authors' filters were not applied to this entry. Here the sample has under 140,000 distinct CDR3 sequences; under 90% occur a single time. The top ten hold about 22% of the sample.

Sequencing was performed on lung tumor tissue. The V gene is TRBV6-6 and the J gene is TRBJ1-5; TRBD1 fits 9 bases in the junction. The TCR was taken from a man between 65 and 85 years old with non-small cell lung cancer. The CDR3 protein is CASKITGGFNQPQHF. The nucleotides are TGTGCCAGCAAAATCACAGGGGGCTTCAATCAGCCCCAGCACTTT.